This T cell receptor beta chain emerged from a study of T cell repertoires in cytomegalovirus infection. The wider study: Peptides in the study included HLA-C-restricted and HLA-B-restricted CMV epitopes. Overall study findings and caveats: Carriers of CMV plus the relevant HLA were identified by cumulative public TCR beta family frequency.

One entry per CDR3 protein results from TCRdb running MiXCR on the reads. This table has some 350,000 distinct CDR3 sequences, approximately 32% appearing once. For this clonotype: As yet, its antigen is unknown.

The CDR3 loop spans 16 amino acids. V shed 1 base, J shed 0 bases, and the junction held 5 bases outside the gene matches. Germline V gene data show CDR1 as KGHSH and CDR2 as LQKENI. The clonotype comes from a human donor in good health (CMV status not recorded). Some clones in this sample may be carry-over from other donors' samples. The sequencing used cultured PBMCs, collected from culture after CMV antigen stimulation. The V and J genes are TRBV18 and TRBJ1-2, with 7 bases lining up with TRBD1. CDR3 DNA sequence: TGTGCCAGCTCACCACGGGACAGCCTACCTAACTATGGCTACACCTTC. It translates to CASSPRDSLPNYGYTF.